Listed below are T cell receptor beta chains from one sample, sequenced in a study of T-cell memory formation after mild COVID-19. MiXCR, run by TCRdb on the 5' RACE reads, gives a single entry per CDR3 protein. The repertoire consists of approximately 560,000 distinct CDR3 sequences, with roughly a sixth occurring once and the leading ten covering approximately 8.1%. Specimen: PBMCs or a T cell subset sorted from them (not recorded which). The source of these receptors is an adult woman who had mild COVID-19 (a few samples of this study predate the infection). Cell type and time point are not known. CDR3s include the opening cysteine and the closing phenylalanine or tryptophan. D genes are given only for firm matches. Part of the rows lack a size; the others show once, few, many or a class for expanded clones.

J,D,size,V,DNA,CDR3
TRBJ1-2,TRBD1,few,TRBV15,TGTGCCACCAGCAGAGGGGCAGGGGGCAACTATGGCTACACCTTC,CATSRGAGGNYGYTF
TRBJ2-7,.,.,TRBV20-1,TGCAGTGCTAGACCGGGAAGGGGCTCCTACGAGCAGTACTTC,CSARPGRGSYEQYF
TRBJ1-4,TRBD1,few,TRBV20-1,TGCAGTGCACGGACAGGGCACAATGAAAAACTGTTTTTT,CSARTGHNEKLFF
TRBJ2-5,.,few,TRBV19,TGTGCCAGTAGTAGCGGTGGCAGGGTGGGGGAGACCCAGTACTTC,CASSSGGRVGETQYF
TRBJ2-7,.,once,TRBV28,TGTGCCAGCAGTTTCGTGGGAGGTCGCCACGAGCAGTACTTC,CASSFVGGRHEQYF
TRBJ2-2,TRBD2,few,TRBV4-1,TGCGCCAGCAGCCAAGATGGGACTAGTAGGGCCGGGGAGCTGTTTTTT,CASSQDGTSRAGELFF
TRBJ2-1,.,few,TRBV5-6,TGTGCCAGCAGCTATTACGACAGGGCGGGAATCAATGAGCAGTTCTTC,CASSYYDRAGINEQFF
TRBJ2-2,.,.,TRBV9,TGTGCCAGCAGCGTAGAAACAGGGAAGGAGGCCGGGGAGCTGTTTTTT,CASSVETGKEAGELFF
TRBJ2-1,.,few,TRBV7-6,TGTGCCAGCAGCTTAGCGGTAGCTGGCAATGAGCAGTTCTTC,CASSLAVAGNEQFF
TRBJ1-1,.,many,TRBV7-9,TGTGCCAGCAGCTTAGACAGGCTGAACACTGAAGCTTTCTTT,CASSLDRLNTEAFF
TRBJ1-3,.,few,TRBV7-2,TGTGCCAGCCAGAGGGTTGGAAACACCATATATTTT,CASQRVGNTIYF
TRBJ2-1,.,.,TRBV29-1,TGCAGCGTTGCTGGGCGGATCAATGAGCAGTTCTTC,CSVAGRINEQFF
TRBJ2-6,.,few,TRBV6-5,TGTGCCAGCAGCCTAGGGGGTTATGGGGCCAACGTCCTGACTTTC,CASSLGGYGANVLTF
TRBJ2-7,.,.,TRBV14,TGTGCCAGCAGCCAAACCGGAGGGCTTGGCCACGAGCAGTACTTC,CASSQTGGLGHEQYF
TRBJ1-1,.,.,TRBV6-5,TGTGCCAGCTTTGATCACGGGACACCTAAGAACACTGAAGCTTTCTTT,CASFDHGTPKNTEAFF
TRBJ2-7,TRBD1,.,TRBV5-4,TGTGCCAGCAGGCCGGGACAGGGGTTTTACGAGCAGTACTTC,CASRPGQGFYEQYF
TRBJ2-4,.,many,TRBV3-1,TGTGCCAGCAGCCCAACGGGGGTAGCCAAAAACATTCAGTACTTC,CASSPTGVAKNIQYF
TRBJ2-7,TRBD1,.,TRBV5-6,TGTGCCAGCAGCTTGAGAGCCGGGACAGGGGGCTACGAGCAGTACTTC,CASSLRAGTGGYEQYF
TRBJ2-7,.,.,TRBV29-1,TGCAGCGGGTCCTTGAGCTCCTACGAGCAGTACTTC,CSGSLSSYEQYF
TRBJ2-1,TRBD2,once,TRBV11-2,TGTGCCAGCAGGCTAGCGGGACCTGAGCAGTTCTTC,CASRLAGPEQFF
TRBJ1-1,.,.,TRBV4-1,TGCGCCAGCAGCCAAGGCTCGGGCACTGAAGCTTTCTTT,CASSQGSGTEAFF
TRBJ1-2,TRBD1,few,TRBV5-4,TGTGCCAGCAGCCCTGACAGGGGAAGCTATGGCTACACCTTC,CASSPDRGSYGYTF
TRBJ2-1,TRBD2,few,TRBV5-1,TGCGCCAGCAGCTTGGCCTGGGAGGGAGCCTACAATGAGCAGTTCTTC,CASSLAWEGAYNEQFF
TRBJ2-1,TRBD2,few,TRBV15,TGTGCCACCAGCAGAGTGAGCGGGGGGGCCGATGAGCAGTTCTTC,CATSRVSGGADEQFF
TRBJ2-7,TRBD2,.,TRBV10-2,TGCGCCAGCAGGGGTGAGGCGGGGGGCCCCGCAGGGCGCTACGAGCAGTACTTC,CASRGEAGGPAGRYEQYF
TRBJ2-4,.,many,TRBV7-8,TGTGCCAGCAGCTCGGAGGAGTGGGCCAAAAACATTCAGTACTTC,CASSSEEWAKNIQYF
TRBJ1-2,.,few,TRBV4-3,TGCGCCAGCAGCCCGCAGGGTAATTCCTATGGCTACACCTTC,CASSPQGNSYGYTF
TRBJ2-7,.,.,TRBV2,TGTGCCAGCAGTGTGGGATCGATTCCCTACGAGCAGTACTTC,CASSVGSIPYEQYF
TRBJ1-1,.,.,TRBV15,TGTGCCACCAGCAGAGAATTAACTGACGCTTTCTTT,CATSRELTDAFF
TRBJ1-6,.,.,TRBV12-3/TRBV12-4,TGTGCCAGCAGCGCGGATGGGGGCTCCTATAATTCACCCCTCCACTTT,CASSADGGSYNSPLHF
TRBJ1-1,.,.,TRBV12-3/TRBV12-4,TGTGCCAGCAGCCCCGTACTAGGATTCACTGAAGCTTTCTTT,CASSPVLGFTEAFF
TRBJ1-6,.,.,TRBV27,TGTGCCAGCAGTTTCGGGCTCATGAATTCACCCCTCCACTTT,CASSFGLMNSPLHF
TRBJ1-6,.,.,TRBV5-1,TGCGCCAGCAGCCCCGGACTCTCCTATAATTCACCCCTCCACTTT,CASSPGLSYNSPLHF
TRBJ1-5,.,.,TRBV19,TGTGCCAGTACGGGGGAATATAGCAATCAGCCCCAGCATTTT,CASTGEYSNQPQHF
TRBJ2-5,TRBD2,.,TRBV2,TGTGCCAGCAGTTGGCGGGGGGGTGGAGAGACCCAGTACTTC,CASSWRGGGETQYF
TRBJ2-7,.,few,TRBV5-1,TGCGCCAGCAGCCTATCCTGGGCCAGAAATTACGAGCAGTACTTC,CASSLSWARNYEQYF
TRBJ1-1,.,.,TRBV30,TGTGCCTGGAGGATACAGGGAAACACTGAAGCTTTCTTT,CAWRIQGNTEAFF
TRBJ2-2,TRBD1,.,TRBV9,TGTGCCAGCAGCGTAGAGGGACAGGGCGACACCGGGGAGCTGTTTTTT,CASSVEGQGDTGELFF
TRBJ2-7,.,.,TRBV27,TGTGCCAGCAGAAGCAGGACGGAAGCCTACGAGCAGTACTTC,CASRSRTEAYEQYF
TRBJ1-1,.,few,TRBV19,TGTGCCAGTAGTGGCCCCAGGGTTAACCCTGAAGCTTTCTTT,CASSGPRVNPEAFF
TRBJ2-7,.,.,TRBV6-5,TGTGCCAGCAGATTCACTGGAGGGGGCGAGCAGTACTTC,CASRFTGGGEQYF
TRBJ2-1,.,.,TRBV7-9,TGTGCCAGCAGCTTATGGACCGGGCATCTGGGGAATGAGCAGTTCTTC,CASSLWTGHLGNEQFF
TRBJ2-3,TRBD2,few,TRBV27,TGTGCCAGCAGTCCCCCAACTAGCGCGCTCACAGATACGCAGTATTTT,CASSPPTSALTDTQYF
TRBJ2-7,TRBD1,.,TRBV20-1,TGCAGTGCTAGGGGGTTAGGGGGCCGAACGGAGTACTTC,CSARGLGGRTEYF
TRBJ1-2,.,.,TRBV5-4,TGTGCCAGCAGCTTGACAGGGAAGTACTATGGCTACACCTTC,CASSLTGKYYGYTF
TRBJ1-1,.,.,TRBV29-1,TGCAGCGTTATTAAGGGGAACACTGAAGCTTTCTTT,CSVIKGNTEAFF
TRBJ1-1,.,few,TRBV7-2,TGTGCCAGCAGCCGATCCCAGGGCTTTACTGAAGCTTTCTTT,CASSRSQGFTEAFF
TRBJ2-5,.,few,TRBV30,TGTGCCTGGCGGGTCAGTCTAGAGACCCAGTACTTC,CAWRVSLETQYF